This T cell receptor beta chain appears in the sequencing data of a study of T cell repertoires in cytomegalovirus infection. Study-wide background: CMV infection and matching HLA type were both indicated by public TCR beta signatures.

Whole-study results and caveats: Dominant in the ex vivo response were TCR beta clonotypes restricted by HLA-C and specific for CMV. The study identified carriers of CMV plus the relevant HLA from cumulative public TCR beta family frequency.

The length of the CDR3 is 15 residues. CDR1 and CDR2 from the germline V gene are DFQATT and SNEGSKA (reference sequence). V was clipped by 0 bases and J by 0 bases, with 12 bases between them. TCRdb re-analysed the reads in MiXCR, keeping a single row per CDR3 protein. The table includes about 310,000 distinct CDR3 sequences, roughly 25% detected once. Note on this clonotype: Its cognate antigen is unknown.

V and J are TRBV20-1 and TRBJ2-7, with D perhaps matching TRBD2 (6 bases). This specimen consisted of cultured PBMCs, obtained from culture after CMV antigen stimulation. The receptor was isolated from a human donor in good health (CMV status not recorded). Some clones in this sample may be carry-over from other donors' samples. The CDR3 reads CSARDLEGNSYEQYF. DNA for the CDR3: TGCAGTGCTAGAGATCTGGAGGGAAACTCCTACGAGCAGTACTTC.